Shown below are 19 T cell receptor beta chains from a single sample sequenced in a study of graft-versus-host responses after intestinal transplantation (dated by TCRdb to the early 2020s). The library was made by the immunoSEQ multiplex PCR assay. In its TCRdb copy, this immuneACCESS table keeps in-frame sequences only and misses some clones. Where compared with another copy, unresolved V genes explain less than half of these, and the others have no known cause. In this sample the table shows 6,000 to 9,000 clones, roughly 31% of which occur a single time. The ten largest clones represent 4.5% to 6% of the sample. Interpreted using the paper, the time point label stands for: cells obtained before transplantation from donor or recipient. Mixed lymphocyte reactions plated around 200,000 CFSE-labeled pre-transplant responders with around 200,000 irradiated violet-dye-labeled stimulators and were cultured for approximately six days.

This sample comprised alloreactive CD8+ T cells from a mixed lymphocyte reaction culture, obtained before transplantation. Reading the label with the study, this specimen's cell subset or site is: CFSE-low proliferating T cells sorted from roughly 6-day pre-transplant mixed lymphocyte reaction (GvH or HvG direction). The receptors originated from a human patient who was an organ donor for intestinal transplantation.

This chain joins TRBV6-6 and TRBJ2-1; 9 positions match TRBD2. Trimming cost V 4 bases and J 3 bases; bases outside gene matches: 7. Germline V lookup: CDR1 MNHNY, CDR2 SVGAGI (reference sequence). This CDR3 is built from 16 residues. CDR3 sequence (DNA): TGTGCCAGCAGTTCGTGGACTAGCGAGGGCTACAATGAGCAGTTCTTC. Translating it yields CASSSWTSEGYNEQFF.

This clone appeared a few times. CDR3 amino acids: CASSLTDRNPYEQYF. In DNA, the CDR3 is TGTGCCAGCAGCTTAACGGACAGGAACCCGTACGAGCAGTACTTC. The chain carries TRBV7-2 and TRBJ2-7, with TRBD1 matching over 7 bases. With V trimmed by 2 bases and J by 4 bases, 8 bases remained unmatched. Germline V gene data show CDR1 as SGHTA and CDR2 as FQGNSA. The CDR3 contains 15 residues.

Judged by abundance, this clone is large. The chain uses TRBV11-2 and TRBJ2-5; no firm D call. Germline V CDR1 and CDR2: SGHAT, FQNNGV. This CDR3 is built from 12 residues. Trimming left V 2 bases short and J 5 bases short, with 6 bases between. The DNA of the CDR3 is TGTGCCAGCAGCTTAACCTACGAGACCCAGTACTTC. Its translation: CASSLTYETQYF. The full variable domain, with the rest looked up from reference TRBV11-2 and TRBJ2-5, is EAGVAQSPRYKIIEKRQSVAFWCNPISGHATLYWYQQILGQGPKLLIQFQNNGVVDDSQLPKDRFSAERLKGVDSTLKIQPAKLEDSAVYLCASSLTYETQYFGPGTRLLVL.

The V call is TRBV7-2, the J call TRBJ2-7; 10 bases align to TRBD1. The CDR3 extends over 18 amino acids. Trimming took 5 bases from V and 0 from J; bases not matched to a gene: 13. Per the germline V gene, CDR1 is SGHTA and CDR2 is FQGNSA. The CDR3 loop reads CASSTSGTGEWASYEQYF. The CDR3, as DNA: TGTGCCAGCAGCACGTCCGGGACAGGGGAGTGGGCCTCCTACGAGCAGTACTTC.

Worth noting for this clone: The germline gene is not matched at one end of the junction; a read error may be the cause. The chain is built from TRBV10-3 and TRBJ2-5; D possibly matches TRBD1 or TRBD2 (5 bases each). The germline CDR1 and CDR2 sequences are ENHRY and SYGVKD. The CDR3 consists of 15 residues. This CDR3 reads CATSETGRVQETQYF. In DNA form, the CDR3 reads TGTGCCACCAGTGAGACGGGGCGGGTTCAAGAGACCCAGTACTTC.

This clone was observed a single time. The chain has TRBV13 and TRBJ2-1; 8 bases align to TRBD2. The CDR3 is 16 residues long. V was pared by 0 bases and J by 9 bases, with 10 bases of the junction left unmatched. Germline CDR1 PRHDT, CDR2 FYEKMQ (reference sequence). CDR3: CASSLGHIGGGGEQFF. In nucleotides, the CDR3 is TGTGCCAGCAGCTTAGGCCATATCGGGGGGGGCGGTGAGCAGTTCTTC.

The chain links TRBV19 to TRBJ2-1; D gene ambiguous. Trimming took 0 bases from V and 8 from J, leaving 8 bases between them. CDR1 is LNHDA and CDR2 is SQIVND in the germline V gene (reference sequence). This CDR3 is 13 amino acids long. CDR3 sequence reads: CASSIDTEDEQFF. DNA of the CDR3: TGTGCCAGTAGTATAGATACAGAGGATGAGCAGTTCTTC. The entire variable domain, with the rest obtained from reference TRBV19 and TRBJ2-1, is as follows: DGGITQSPKYLFRKEGQNVTLSCEQNLNHDAMYWYRQDPGQGLRLIYYSQIVNDFQKGDIAEGYSVSREKKESFPLTVTSAQKNPTAFYLCASSIDTEDEQFFGPGTRLTVL.

The chain's CDR3 is CASSLWDEQYF. Here the CDR3 DNA reads TGTGCCAGCAGCTTATGGGACGAGCAGTACTTC. The gene calls are TRBV11-3 and TRBJ2-7; no reliable D call. The V gene lost 2 bases and the J gene lost 5 bases, with 4 bases spanning the gap. The CDR3 loop spans 11 amino acids. The V gene's germline CDR1 is SGHNT and CDR2 YENEEA.

V is TRBV2 and J is TRBJ1-2; D ambiguous. Trimming removed 8 bases at V and 6 bases at J, with 16 bases between. The CDR3 sequence is 13 residues long. Germline loops: CDR1 SNHLY, CDR2 FYNNEI. CDR3 nucleotides: TGTGCCAGCCTCTCCGGGCAGTTGGATGGCTACACCTTC. Translation: CASLSGQLDGYTF.

This clone ranks as medium-sized. V usage is TRBV29-1 and J usage is TRBJ2-1; TRBD2 matches at 10 bases. This CDR3 region has 17 residues. The ends lost 3 bases at V and 0 bases at J; junction bases unmatched: 8. Germline CDR1 reads SQVTM; CDR2 reads ANQGSEA. The CDR3 nucleotides are TGCAGCGTTGATGCGCTAGCGGGGGCCGTCTCCTACAATGAGCAGTTCTTC. This translates into CSVDALAGAVSYNEQFF.

This clone has more than one count but fewer than ten. The gene calls are TRBV18 and TRBJ1-2, with TRBD1 matching 8 bases. Germline V CDR1 and CDR2: KGHSH, LQKENI. CDR3 size: 21 residues. V shed 3 bases, J shed 2 bases, and the junction held 23 bases outside the gene matches. CDR3 sequence: CASSPRQGRVPSIKRNYGYTF. For the CDR3, the DNA is TGTGCCAGCTCACCCAGACAGGGGAGGGTCCCCAGCATTAAAAGAAACTATGGCTACACCTTC.

This clone was seen a few times. J is TRBJ1-5 and V is TRBV7-9; D gene unclear. The CDR3 has 14 residues. Trimming cost V 2 bases and J 7 bases, with 12 bases left between them. Germline CDR1 SEHNR, CDR2 FQNEAQ (reference sequence). The CDR3 nucleotides are TGTGCCAGCAGCTTAAAGGGTTCGGGACAGCCCCAGCATTTT. Its translation: CASSLKGSGQPQHF.

This sequence joins TRBV28 and TRBJ2-7; D gene unclear. V shed 7 bases and J shed 1 base, with 14 bases lying between them. This CDR3 contains 14 residues. The germline V gene has CDR1 MDHEN and CDR2 SYDVKM. Here the CDR3 DNA reads TGTGCCAGCATGATACATCCCAGGTCCTACGAGCAGTACTTC. The encoded protein is CASMIHPRSYEQYF.

This chain links TRBV5-1 with TRBJ2-5; D gene ambiguous. Trimming stripped 5 bases from V and 1 base from J, with 12 bases between. The germline V gene encodes CDR1 SGHRS and CDR2 YFSETQ. The CDR3 loop spans 14 amino acids. The CDR3 DNA reads TGCGCCAGCAGGCCCGAAGCTATCCAAGAGACCCAGTACTTC. Its protein is CASRPEAIQETQYF.

There are a few counts of this clone. This chain uses TRBV9 with TRBJ2-2; D gene uncertain. Trimming shortened V by 1 base and J by 6 bases, and 10 bases separated the two germline ends. The CDR3 is made up of 14 amino acids. Germline CDR1 is SGDLS and CDR2 is YYNGEE. The CDR3 protein is CASSVSYYPGELFF. Here the CDR3 DNA reads TGTGCCAGCAGCGTAAGTTACTATCCCGGGGAGCTGTTTTTT.

The chain combines TRBV4-3 with TRBJ1-6, with 7 positions matching TRBD1. Germline V gives CDR1 LGHNA, CDR2 YSLEER. This CDR3 comprises 15 residues. V lost 3 bases to trimming and J lost 9 bases; unmatched junction nucleotides: 8. This CDR3 is CASSHPTGMGSPLHF. For the CDR3, the DNA is TGCGCCAGCAGCCACCCGACAGGGATGGGTTCACCCCTCCACTTT.

The chain couples TRBV7-9 to TRBJ1-1; 9 bases are shared with TRBD1. After removal of 5 bases from V and 1 base from J, the junction contained 2 bases not matched to a gene. Germline lookup yields CDR1 SEHNR and CDR2 FQNEAQ (reference sequence). This CDR3 contains 14 residues. CDR3 DNA: TGTGCCAGCAGCCTGGGACAGGGGAACACTGAAGCTTTCTTT. Amino acids: CASSLGQGNTEAFF.

The J gene is TRBJ1-5, the V gene TRBV2, with D possibly being TRBD1 (5 bases). V lost 4 bases and J lost 2, with 12 bases in between. Germline CDR1 and CDR2: SNHLY and FYNNEI. The CDR3 is 15 residues long. CDR3 in amino acids: CASSVGVYRNQPQHF. CDR3 nucleotides: TGTGCCAGCAGTGTGGGGGTTTATCGCAATCAGCCCCAGCATTTT.

There are a few counts of this clone. The chain has TRBV7-3 and TRBJ1-5; D ambiguous. Trimming took off 1 base at V and 7 bases at J, with 11 bases between the two ends. CDR1 is SGHTA, CDR2 FQGTGA, per germline. The CDR3 is made up of 14 amino acids. CDR3 sequence reads: CASSLKGSGQPQHF. CDR3 bases: TGTGCCAGCAGCTTAAAGGGTTCGGGACAGCCCCAGCATTTT.